This is a list of T cell receptor beta chains from one sample in a study of OX40 agonist ivuxolimab in advanced cancers. TCRdb's table, derived via immunoSEQ multiplex PCR, lists solely in-frame clones and lacks some. The sample holds 38,000 or so clones, 80% to 90% seen once. The sequenced sample was CD4+ or CD8+ T cells sorted from blood, obtained in a trial of the OX40 agonist ivuxolimab. These receptors were taken from an adult with an advanced solid tumor such as melanoma, head and neck, liver or kidney cancer. Each CDR3 is given with its conserved first and last residue. The D gene is left open where the match is weak. Where a row states a size, it is once, few, many or the class of an expanded clone; other rows omit it.

cdr3_aa,v_call,cdr3_length,clone_size,d_call,j_call
CATSREGLTGGTTDTQYF,TRBV15,18,-,TRBD1,TRBJ2-3
CAWTGVTNEKLFF,TRBV30,13,-,-,TRBJ1-4
CASSSPLVSPSYNEQFF,TRBV11-3,17,-,-,TRBJ2-1
CASSPRDRGRGFRQPQHF,TRBV19,18,-,TRBD1,TRBJ1-5
CSVFYRGKTVF,TRBV29-1,11,-,-,TRBJ1-4
CASSSPGLAGGYNEQFF,TRBV7-2,17,-,TRBD2,TRBJ2-1
CASSSGGANTEAFF,TRBV28,14,-,-,TRBJ1-1
CASSRTGTGYEKLFF,TRBV4-1,15,-,TRBD1,TRBJ1-4
CASSQEAGLRTQYF,TRBV4-3,14,-,TRBD2,TRBJ2-3
CASSREKGYTF,TRBV27,11,-,-,TRBJ1-2
CASSLAGLNQPQHF,TRBV7-9,14,-,-,TRBJ1-5
CASSSDTEAFF,TRBV11-1,11,once,-,TRBJ1-1
CASSPQLRDFYEQYF,TRBV7-2,15,few,-,TRBJ2-7
CAWSAGRSYEQFF,TRBV30,13,-,-,TRBJ2-1
CASSQLRGPDEKLFF,TRBV18,15,-,TRBD1,TRBJ1-4
CASSSGLGQFTDTQYF,TRBV7-9,16,-,TRBD1,TRBJ2-3
CASSLVGRETQYF,TRBV11-3,13,-,-,TRBJ2-5
CASRPELNQPQHF,TRBV6-1,13,-,-,TRBJ1-5
CASRRQFLGLSGEQYF,TRBV2,16,-,-,TRBJ2-7
CASSTTGLNQPQHF,TRBV6-1,14,-,-,TRBJ1-5
CASGFGRSTDTQYF,TRBV12-5,14,once,-,TRBJ2-3
CARATSGKADTQYF,TRBV2,14,once,TRBD2,TRBJ2-3
CASTENGSYNEQFF,TRBV28,14,-,-,TRBJ2-1
CASSQDHSGSGYEQYF,TRBV4-2,16,-,TRBD2,TRBJ2-7
CASSHPPDRGGEKLFF,TRBV4-1,16,-,TRBD1,TRBJ1-4
CASSLSDITGELFF,TRBV11-3,14,-,-,TRBJ2-2
CAISEEVDGYEQYF,TRBV6-5,14,-,-,TRBJ2-7